The clone carrying this TCR beta chain showed up just a few times. Its specificity is not known. This specimen belongs to a study of T cell repertoires in cytomegalovirus infection. Study as a whole: It was the public TCR beta signatures that indicated both CMV infection and matching HLA type.

TCRdb reprocessed the reads via MiXCR and lists one record per CDR3 protein. Among 310,000 or so distinct CDR3 sequences listed, 20% to 30% were seen once. Whole-study results and caveats: The response measured ex vivo was dominated by TCR beta clonotypes (HLA-C-restricted and CMV-specific). The cumulative frequency of public TCR beta families identified carriers of CMV plus the relevant HLA.

CDR3 length: 15 amino acids. Germline loops: CDR1 DFQATT, CDR2 SNEGSKA (reference sequence). With 0 bases removed from V and 3 bases from J, the gap between germline ends came to 12 bases. The TCR sequence derives from a human donor in good health (CMV status not recorded). Some clones in this sample may be carry-over from other donors' samples. This sample comprised cultured PBMCs, obtained from culture after CMV antigen stimulation. The rearrangement links TRBV20-1 to TRBJ1-5, with a tentative D call TRBD1 (5 bases). The CDR3 sequence: CSARDRGSVNQPQHF. CDR3 bases: TGCAGTGCTAGAGATCGGGGGAGCGTCAATCAGCCCCAGCATTTT.